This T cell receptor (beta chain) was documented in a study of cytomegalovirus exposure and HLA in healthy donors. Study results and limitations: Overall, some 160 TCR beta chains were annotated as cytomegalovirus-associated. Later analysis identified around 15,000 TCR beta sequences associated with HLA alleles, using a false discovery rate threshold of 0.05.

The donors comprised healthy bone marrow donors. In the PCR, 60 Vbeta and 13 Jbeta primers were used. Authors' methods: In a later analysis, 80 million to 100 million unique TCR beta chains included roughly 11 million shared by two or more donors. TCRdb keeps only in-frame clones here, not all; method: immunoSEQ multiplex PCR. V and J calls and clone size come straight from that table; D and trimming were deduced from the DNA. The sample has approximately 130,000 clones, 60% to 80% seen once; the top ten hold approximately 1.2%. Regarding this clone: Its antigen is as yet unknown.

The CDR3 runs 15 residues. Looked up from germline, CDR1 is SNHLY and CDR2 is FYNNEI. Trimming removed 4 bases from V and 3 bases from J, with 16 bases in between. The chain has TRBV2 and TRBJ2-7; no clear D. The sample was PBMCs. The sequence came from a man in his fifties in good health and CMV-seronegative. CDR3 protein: CASSADGSSFYEQYF. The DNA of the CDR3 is TGTGCCAGCAGTGCCGACGGGTCCAGTTTCTACGAGCAGTACTTC.